These 16 T cell receptor beta chains were sequenced from one sample in a study of blood T cells in healthy people across ages. Next came a second PCR, run for about 6 to 11 cycles, which used a sample-barcoded 5' primer along with a J-beta primer mix. TCRdb passed the 5' RACE reads through MiXCR, listing each CDR3 protein once. This sample yields about a million distinct CDR3 sequences, of which roughly two fifths are seen a single time; around 13% belongs to the top ten. The source material was blood. The receptors were gathered from a man younger than 30 in good health.

This chain joins TRBV7-2 and TRBJ2-3; 7 nucleotides align to TRBD1. Trimming cost V 4 bases and J 4 bases; bases outside gene matches: 5. The CDR3 spans 14 residues. Per the germline V gene, CDR1 is SGHTA and CDR2 is FQGNSA. The CDR3 coding sequence is TGTGCCAGCAGCTCAGGGACAGAGGCAGATACGCAGTATTTT. This gives the protein CASSSGTEADTQYF.

This chain connects TRBV2 to TRBJ1-5; unclear D gene. Trimming took 5 bases from V and 7 from J, leaving 12 bases between them. This CDR3 contains 13 residues. The germline CDR1 and CDR2 sequences are SNHLY and FYNNEI. In DNA form, the CDR3 reads TGTGCCAGCAGTCCAATTACGGTCCAGCCCCAGCATTTT. It specifies CASSPITVQPQHF.

This clonotype has a handful of counts. The chain links TRBV24-1 to TRBJ2-3; a weak D match, TRBD2 (5 bases). V dropped 3 bases and J dropped 7 bases, with 13 bases sitting between them. The CDR3 consists of 14 residues. Germline CDR1 KGHDR, CDR2 SFDVKD. CDR3 protein: CATSDGGPTNTQYF. The CDR3 DNA follows: TGTGCCACCAGTGATGGAGGACCAACCAATACGCAGTATTTT.

CDR3 sequence (DNA): TGTGCCAGCGAACGTGGACAGCTCAATACGCAGTATTTT. Translated, it gives CASERGQLNTQYF. The V gene is TRBV2, the J gene TRBJ2-3; the D gene is possibly TRBD1 (6 bases). The germline V gene has CDR1 SNHLY and CDR2 FYNNEI. V shed 8 bases and J shed 7 bases, with 16 bases lying between them. This CDR3 has 13 amino acids.

This clonotype was counted only a few times. The chain is built from TRBV20-1 and TRBJ2-3; 10 nucleotides agree with TRBD1. Losses at the gene ends were 0 bases for V and 2 bases for J; bases not matched to a gene: 5. The CDR3 extends over 16 amino acids. Looked up from germline, CDR1 is DFQATT and CDR2 is SNEGSKA (reference sequence). For the CDR3, the DNA is TGCAGTGCTAGAGAGGGGGGACAGGGGAACACAGATACGCAGTATTTT. It yields the protein CSAREGGQGNTDTQYF.

On this clonotype itself: One end of the junction does not line up with germline, which may come from a read error. V usage is TRBV5-1 and J usage is TRBJ2-3; D unresolved. The germline CDR1 and CDR2 sequences are SGHRS and YFSETQ. This CDR3 is built from 13 residues. The chain's CDR3 is CASSLASTDMQYF. In DNA form, the CDR3 reads TGCGCCAGCAGCTTGGCGAGCACAGATATGCAGTATTTT.

This clonotype has just a few counts. The V gene is TRBV20-1, the J gene TRBJ1-2; TRBD1 matches 10 bases. This CDR3 spans 15 amino acids. V lost 0 bases and J lost 7; bases outside the gene matches: 8. Germline loops: CDR1 DFQATT, CDR2 SNEGSKA (reference sequence). CDR3 loop: CSARESLTGGFGYTF. The CDR3 DNA is TGCAGTGCTAGAGAGAGCCTGACAGGGGGCTTTGGCTACACCTTC.

This sequence joins TRBV12-3 or TRBV12-4 and TRBJ1-2; D might be TRBD1 (5 bases). This CDR3 is built from 14 residues. Trimming took 2 bases from V and 6 from J, leaving 13 bases between them. CDR3 loop: CASSLFLAGNGYTF. The CDR3 nucleotides read TGTGCCAGCAGTTTATTTTTGGCAGGGAATGGCTACACCTTC.

This clonotype was found many times. This chain links TRBV5-1 with TRBJ2-3; TRBD1 agrees at 8 bases. The CDR3 spans 14 residues. With 3 bases clipped from V and 2 bases from J, the junction kept 2 bases outside the gene matches. Germline-derived CDR1 and CDR2 are SGHRS and YFSETQ. The CDR3 DNA sequence: TGCGCCAGCAGCTGGACAGGGATCACAGATACGCAGTATTTT. Translating it yields CASSWTGITDTQYF.

This clonotype has just a few counts. This chain links TRBV15 with TRBJ2-5; D not certain. The V gene's germline CDR1 is LNHNV and CDR2 YYDKDF (reference sequence). The CDR3 is 14 residues long. V lost 0 bases, J lost 0 bases, and 5 bases lay in between. The CDR3 DNA reads as TGTGCCACCAGCAGAGATCGGTACCAAGAGACCCAGTACTTC. This sequence encodes CATSRDRYQETQYF. Filled out from reference TRBV15 and TRBJ2-5, the complete variable domain reads DAMVIQNPRYQVTQFGKPVTLSCSQTLNHNVMYWYQQKSSQAPKLLFHYYDKDFNNEADTPDNFQSRRPNTSFCFLDIRSPGLGDTAMYLCATSRDRYQETQYFGPGTRLLVL.

Worth noting for this clonotype: The junction differs from germline at one of its ends, possibly a read error. The rearrangement uses TRBV3-1 and TRBJ1-1, with a weak D call TRBD1 (5 bases). The CDR3 covers 14 residues. Germline assignment: CDR1 LGHDT and CDR2 YNNKEL (reference sequence). CDR3 DNA sequence: TGTGCCGGCAGCCGGAGGGACGGAACCACTGAAGCTTTCTTT. It yields the protein CAGSRRDGTTEAFF. The whole variable domain, filled in from reference TRBV3-1 and TRBJ1-1, reads DTAVSQTPKYLVTQMGNDKSIKCEQNLGHDTMYWYKQDSKKFLKIMFSYNNKELIINETVPNRFSPKSPDKAHLNLHINSLELGDSAVYFCAGSRRDGTTEAFFGQGTRLTVV.

The J gene is TRBJ1-3, the V gene TRBV2, with D tentatively TRBD1 (6 bases). In germline, CDR1 is SNHLY, CDR2 FYNNEI. Trimming cost V 2 bases and J 4 bases, with 15 bases left between them. The CDR3 extends over 16 amino acids. CDR3 coding DNA: TGTGCCAGCAGTGAATTAATCGGGGGCGCAGGAAACACCATATATTTT. Its protein is CASSELIGGAGNTIYF. The complete variable domain, with remaining parts taken from reference TRBV2 and TRBJ1-3, reads EPEVTQTPSHQVTQMGQEVILRCVPISNHLYFYWYRQILGQKVEFLVSFYNNEISEKSEIFDDQFSVERPDGSNFTLKIRSTKLEDSAMYFCASSELIGGAGNTIYFGEGSWLTVV.

This clonotype was recorded a few times. The chain recombines TRBV28 with TRBJ2-1; a weak D match, TRBD1 (6 bases). Germline CDR1 MDHEN, CDR2 SYDVKM. Trimming removed 3 bases from V and 4 bases from J, with 13 bases in between. The CDR3 runs 15 residues. DNA for the CDR3: TGTGCCAGCAGTTTGAGGACAGATGGTTACAATGAGCAGTTCTTC. This translates into CASSLRTDGYNEQFF.

The chain couples TRBV4-1 to TRBJ1-2; D remains ambiguous. Deletions cut 1 base from V and 3 bases from J, with 12 bases between. The CDR3 length is 15 residues. Germline-derived CDR1 and CDR2 are MGHRA and YSYEKL. The CDR3 here is CASSQVGSWDYGYTF. The CDR3 bases are TGCGCCAGCAGCCAAGTGGGCTCCTGGGACTATGGCTACACCTTC.

The chain carries TRBV6-2 or TRBV6-3 and TRBJ1-5; D gene uncertain. Germline assignment: CDR1 MNHEY and CDR2 SVGEGT. Trimming shortened V by 6 bases and J by 4 bases, and 16 bases separated the two germline ends. This CDR3 has 15 residues. As DNA, the CDR3 is TGTGCCAGCAGCCTGGAAGGGCGCGAGAATCAGCCCCAGCATTTT. Its protein product is CASSLEGRENQPQHF.

The rearrangement uses TRBV7-3 and TRBJ2-2, with a possible D match to TRBD1 (6 bases). The CDR3 consists of 16 residues. Germline values: CDR1 SGHTA, CDR2 FQGTGA. V lost 1 base and J 5 bases, leaving 14 bases between the germline ends. CDR3 region: CASSLSGSQGTGELFF. The CDR3 nucleotides read TGTGCCAGCAGCTTAAGTGGCAGCCAGGGGACCGGGGAGCTGTTTTTT. Drawing the rest from reference TRBV7-3 and TRBJ2-2, the complete variable domain is GAGVSQTPSNKVTEKGKYVELRCDPISGHTALYWYRQSLGQGPEFLIYFQGTGAADDSGLPNDRFFAVRPEGSVSTLKIQRTERGDSAVYLCASSLSGSQGTGELFFGEGSRLTVL.